This TCR beta chain was sequenced in a study of T-cell memory formation after mild COVID-19. Whole-study context: For the most part, TCR clusters were specific to one donor. General study results and limits: What remained unconfirmed was the SARS-CoV-2 specificity of second-wave clones peaking on day 37. CM and EM subsets held most contracting CD4+ clones; EMRA held CD8+ ones.

In its sample, this clonotype was seen a few times. What it binds is not known. TCRdb fed the 5' RACE reads into MiXCR, producing one record per CDR3 protein. The data show hundreds of thousands of distinct CDR3 sequences, roughly a fifth seen once. There are 15 residues in the CDR3. Trimming took 6 bases from V and 0 from J, leaving 12 bases between them. This chain links TRBV12-3 or TRBV12-4 with TRBJ1-5; D unclear. This TCR was recovered from an adult woman who had mild COVID-19 (a few samples of this study predate the infection). Cell type and time point are not known. Sequenced input: PBMCs or a T cell subset sorted from them (not recorded which). The CDR3 sequence: CASRLGRLSNQPQHF. The CDR3 DNA sequence: TGTGCCAGCAGACTAGGACGTCTTAGCAATCAGCCCCAGCATTTT.